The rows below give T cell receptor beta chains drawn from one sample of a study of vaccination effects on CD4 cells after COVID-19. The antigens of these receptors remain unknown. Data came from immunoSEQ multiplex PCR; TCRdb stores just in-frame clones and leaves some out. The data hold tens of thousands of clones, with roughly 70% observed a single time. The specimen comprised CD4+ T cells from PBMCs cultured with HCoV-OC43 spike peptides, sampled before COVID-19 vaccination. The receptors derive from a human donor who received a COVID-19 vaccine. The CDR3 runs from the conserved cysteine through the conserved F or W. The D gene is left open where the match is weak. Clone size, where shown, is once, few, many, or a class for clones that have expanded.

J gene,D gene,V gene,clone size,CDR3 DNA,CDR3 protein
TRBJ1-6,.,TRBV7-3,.,TGTGCCAGCAGCTTAACGGGATTCCCGGGGGGATCACCCCTCCACTTT,CASSLTGFPGGSPLHF
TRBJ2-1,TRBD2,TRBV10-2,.,TGCGCCAGCAGCCTAGCGGGGGGGCCTAATGAGCAGTTCTTC,CASSLAGGPNEQFF
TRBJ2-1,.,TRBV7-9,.,TGTGCCAGTCCCGAGGGGCTGTCGTACAATGAGCAGTTCTTC,CASPEGLSYNEQFF
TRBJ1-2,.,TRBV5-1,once,TGCGCCAGCAGCTTGGGAAGGCTAGGAGGCTATGGCTACACCTTC,CASSLGRLGGYGYTF
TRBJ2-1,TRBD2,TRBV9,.,TGTGCCAGCAGCGTAGCTCCGGGCGGGGGGGCCGGGGAGCAGTTCTTC,CASSVAPGGGAGEQFF
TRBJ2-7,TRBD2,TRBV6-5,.,TGTGCCAGTTCGGGACTAGCGGGAGGTACCCACGAGCAGTACTTC,CASSGLAGGTHEQYF
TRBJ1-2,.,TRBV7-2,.,TGTGCCAGCAGCTTAGGGGCAGCCCAGTCGTGGTATGGCTACACCTTC,CASSLGAAQSWYGYTF
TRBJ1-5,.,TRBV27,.,TGTGCCAGCAGACTCACAGGGATCAATCAGCCCCAGCATTTT,CASRLTGINQPQHF
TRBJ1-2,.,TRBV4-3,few,TGCGCCAGCAGCCAATATCAGGGTACTAACTATGGCTACACCTTC,CASSQYQGTNYGYTF
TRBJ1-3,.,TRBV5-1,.,TGCGCCAGCAGCTTCCAGGGACCCGGCGACGGAAACACCATATATTTT,CASSFQGPGDGNTIYF
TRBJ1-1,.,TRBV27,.,TGTGCCAGCAGTCCACGACCCCAGGGCTGGTCTGAAGCTTTCTTT,CASSPRPQGWSEAFF
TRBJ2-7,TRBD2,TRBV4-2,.,TGTGCCAGCAGTCAGACGACGGGACTAGGGTACGAGCAGTACTTC,CASSQTTGLGYEQYF
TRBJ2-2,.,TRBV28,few,TGTGCCAGCAGTTTAGGGGACCACACCGGGGAGCTGTTTTTT,CASSLGDHTGELFF
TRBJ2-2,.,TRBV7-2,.,TGTGCCAGCAGCTTGAGGGGGGGCGAGACCGGGGAGCTGTTTTTT,CASSLRGGETGELFF
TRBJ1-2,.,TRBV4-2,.,TGTGCCAGCAGCCAACACGGCCTGAACTATGGCTACACCTTC,CASSQHGLNYGYTF
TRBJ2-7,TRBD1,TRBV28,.,TGTGCCAGCAGCCCCCCGGGACAGGCTCTCTACGAGCAGTACTTC,CASSPPGQALYEQYF
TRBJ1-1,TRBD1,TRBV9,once,TGTGCCAGCAGCGTAGGATGGGTACAGGGACAGGAAGCTTTCTTT,CASSVGWVQGQEAFF
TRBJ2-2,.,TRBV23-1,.,TGCGCCAGCAGTCAATCACCGGGACGCGGCACCGGGGAGCTGTTTTTT,CASSQSPGRGTGELFF
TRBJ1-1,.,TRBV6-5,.,TGTGCCAGCAATAACAGGCCTATGAACACTGAAGCTTTCTTT,CASNNRPMNTEAFF
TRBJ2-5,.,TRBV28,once,TGTGCCAGCGGAGGGGGGCCGGGAGAGACCCAGTACTTC,CASGGGPGETQYF
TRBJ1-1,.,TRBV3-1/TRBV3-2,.,TGTGCCAGCAGCCGATATCTGGACCAGATAGGAATGAACACTGAAGCTTTCTTT,CASSRYLDQIGMNTEAFF
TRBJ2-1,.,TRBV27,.,TGTGCCAGCAGTTCCCGATTCCTACAGGGAAATGAGCAGTTCTTC,CASSSRFLQGNEQFF
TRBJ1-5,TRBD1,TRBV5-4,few,TGTGCCAGCAGCCGCCTGATAGCGACAGGGGACAATCAGCCCCAGCATTTT,CASSRLIATGDNQPQHF
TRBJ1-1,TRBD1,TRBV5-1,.,TGCGCCAGCAGTTCCAGGGGGGCGAACACTGAAGCTTTCTTT,CASSSRGANTEAFF
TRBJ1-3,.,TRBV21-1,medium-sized,TGTGCCAGCAGCAAAGGGGACAGGACGAGCTCTGGAAACACCATATATTTT,CASSKGDRTSSGNTIYF
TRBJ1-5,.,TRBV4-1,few,TGCGCCAGCAGCCGCCCGGGTCAAAAGCAGCCCCAGCATTTT,CASSRPGQKQPQHF
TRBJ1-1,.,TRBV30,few,TGTGCCTGGAGTGTTGGAGCCATGAACACTGAAGCTTTCTTT,CAWSVGAMNTEAFF
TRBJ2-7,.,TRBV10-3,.,TGTGCCATCAGTGATTGGGGGGCGGGGGTAGCCTACGAGCAGTACTTC,CAISDWGAGVAYEQYF
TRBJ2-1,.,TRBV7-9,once,TGTGCCAGCAGCTTACAGTCCTTCAATGAGCAGTTCTTC,CASSLQSFNEQFF
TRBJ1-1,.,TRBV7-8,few,TGTGCCAGCAGCTTAGGTTCAGACACTGAAGCTTTCTTT,CASSLGSDTEAFF
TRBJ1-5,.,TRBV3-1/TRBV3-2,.,TGTGCCAGCAGCCAAGATACTAAGGGTAGCGGTCAGCCCCAGCATTTT,CASSQDTKGSGQPQHF
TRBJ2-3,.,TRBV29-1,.,TGCAGCGTTGACAGGACTAGCACAGATACGCAGTATTTT,CSVDRTSTDTQYF
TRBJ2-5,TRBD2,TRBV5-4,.,TGTGCCAGCAGCTCCAGGGAGGGGCGGGAGACCCAGTACTTC,CASSSREGRETQYF
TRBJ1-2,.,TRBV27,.,TGTGCCAGCAGTTTATCCGCTCAGGCTATCTATGGCTACACCTTC,CASSLSAQAIYGYTF
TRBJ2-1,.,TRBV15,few,TGTGCCACCAGCAGAGATCGCCTCGGGAATGAGCAGTTCTTC,CATSRDRLGNEQFF
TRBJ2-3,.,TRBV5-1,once,TGCGCCAGCAGCTTGGCCAGGGTAGGGACAGATACGCAGTATTTT,CASSLARVGTDTQYF
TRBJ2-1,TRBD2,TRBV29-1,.,TGCAGCGTTGCTCCACTAGCGGGAGCGTCAGTAGGCAATGAGCAGTTCTTC,CSVAPLAGASVGNEQFF
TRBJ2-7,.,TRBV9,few,TGTGCCAGCAGCGTAGGGGATGGGACACGACAGTACTTC,CASSVGDGTRQYF
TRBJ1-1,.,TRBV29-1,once,TGCAGCGCCCTAGGGTCTACAGCGAACACTGAAGCTTTCTTT,CSALGSTANTEAFF
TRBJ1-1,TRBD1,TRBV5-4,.,TGTGCCAGCAGCTTCGGGACAGAGAACACTGAAGCTTTCTTT,CASSFGTENTEAFF
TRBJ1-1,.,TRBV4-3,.,TGCGCCAGCAGCCAAGGTTGGGGGTTGAACACTGAAGCTTTCTTT,CASSQGWGLNTEAFF
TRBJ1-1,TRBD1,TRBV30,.,TGTGCCGGAGACAGGGGGGGCACTGAAGCTTTCTTT,CAGDRGGTEAFF
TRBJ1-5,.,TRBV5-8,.,TGTGCCAGCTATTTTCAGGCATATAGCAATCAGCCCCAGCATTTT,CASYFQAYSNQPQHF
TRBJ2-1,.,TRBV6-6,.,TGTGCCAGCAGTTACTCGACGGTCTACAATGAGCAGTTCTTC,CASSYSTVYNEQFF
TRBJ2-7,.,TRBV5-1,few,TGCGCCAGCAGCTTGGAACCAGGGGCCTCCTACGAGCAGTACTTC,CASSLEPGASYEQYF
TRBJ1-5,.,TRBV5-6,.,TGTGCCAGCAGCTTAGCTGACAGCGCACCCCAGCATTTT,CASSLADSAPQHF
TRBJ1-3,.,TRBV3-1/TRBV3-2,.,TGTGCCAGCAGCCAAACTGGGGGGCGTGGAAACACCATATATTTT,CASSQTGGRGNTIYF
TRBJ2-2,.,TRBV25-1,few,TGTGCCAGCAAACCAGGGCCCGGGGAGCTGTTTTTT,CASKPGPGELFF
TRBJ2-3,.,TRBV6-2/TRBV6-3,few,TGTGCCAGCAGTTACGAGAGTGGTACTACGCAGTATTTT,CASSYESGTTQYF
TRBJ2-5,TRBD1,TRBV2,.,TGTGCCAGCAGTGTCGCCGGGACAGCGTCCTCTTGGCTGTACTTC,CASSVAGTASSWLYF